These 29 T cell receptor beta chains were sequenced from one sample in a study of regulatory T cells in long-lasting Graves disease. Arm-PCR of CDR3 regions with iRepertoire HTBI primers generated TCR beta libraries. Using its own MiXCR run on the multiplex PCR reads, TCRdb lists one record per CDR3 protein. The sample records about 430,000 distinct CDR3 sequences, 21% being singletons. Time point: persistent/refractory GD, antithyroid drugs over 5 years with positive TRAb. Making the TCR library involved RNA that had been extracted from PBMCs. The starting material was peripheral blood mononuclear cells (PBMCs), obtained when the disease was refractory, from a patient treated with antithyroid drugs. All receptors derive from a female donor with Graves disease.

In this sample, this clonotype turned up many times. The V gene is TRBV2, the J gene TRBJ1-2, with 9 bases matching TRBD1. From germline, CDR1 is SNHLY and CDR2 FYNNEI. V dropped 6 bases and J dropped 10; count of bases not matched to a gene: 18. The CDR3 consists of 16 residues. As DNA, the CDR3 is TGTGCCAGCAGACAAAATCGCCGGGACAGGGTTTTTGACTACACCTTC. Translated, it gives CASRQNRRDRVFDYTF.

This clonotype was counted many times. J is TRBJ2-5 and V is TRBV19, with 12 bases that match TRBD2. CDR1 and CDR2 (germline): LNHDA, SQIVND (reference sequence). The CDR3 length is 16 residues. The ends lost 3 bases at V and 4 bases at J; junction bases unmatched: 6. CDR3 region: CASSIGTSGHGETQYF. The DNA for the CDR3 is TGTGCCAGTAGTATTGGGACTAGCGGGCACGGAGAGACCCAGTACTTC.

This clonotype was found many times. The J gene is TRBJ2-6, the V gene TRBV6-5; 8 bases fit TRBD1. Germline CDR1 MNHEY, CDR2 SVGAGI. CDR3 length: 20 residues. V shed 2 bases and J 0 bases; nucleotides not matched to a gene: 12. The CDR3 bases are TGTGCCAGCAGTTACCGGACAGGGCGATTCGGCGGCTCTGGGGCCAACGTCCTGACTTTC. Translating gives CASSYRTGRFGGSGANVLTF.

With respect to this clonotype: A read error likely explains this, since a far larger clone differs by one base. The chain has TRBV28 and TRBJ2-7; 7 bases are a match to TRBD2. The germline V gene has CDR1 MDHEN and CDR2 SYDVKM. The CDR3 has 14 residues. CDR3 sequence (DNA): TGTGCCAGCGGCCTAGCGGCGATCTCCTACAAGCAGTACTTC. Encoded protein: CASGLAAISYKQYF.

In its sample, this clonotype was seen many times. The chain carries TRBV10-2 and TRBJ1-5; D is uncertain. Germline lookup yields CDR1 WSHSY and CDR2 SAAADI. Trimming took 3 bases from V and 0 from J, leaving 12 bases between them. The CDR3 covers 16 residues. For the CDR3, the DNA is TGCGCCAGCAGTGACCTGATGGAATATAGCAATCAGCCCCAGCATTTT. Translation gives CASSDLMEYSNQPQHF.

This chain joins TRBV7-8 and TRBJ2-7, with D possibly being TRBD1 (6 bases). The germline V gene has CDR1 SGHVS and CDR2 FQNEAQ. The ends were cut back, 5 bases at V and 2 bases at J, with 16 bases in the middle. The CDR3 sequence is 15 residues long. The CDR3 DNA is TGTGCCAGCAGCCAAACCTACAGGGTGACCTACGAGCAGTACTTC. This encodes CASSQTYRVTYEQYF. The variable domain in full, with the rest retrieved from reference TRBV7-8 and TRBJ2-7, is GAGVSQSPRYKVAKRGQDVALRCDPISGHVSLFWYQQALGQGPEFLTYFQNEAQLDKSGLPSDRFFAERPEGSVSTLKIQRTQQEDSAVYLCASSQTYRVTYEQYFGPGTRLTVT.

This chain connects TRBV7-6 to TRBJ2-3; D remains unclear. Trimming left V 1 base short and J 5 bases short, with 7 bases between. Germline CDR1 and CDR2: SGHVS and FNYEAQ. CDR3 length: 13 residues. The CDR3 DNA sequence: TGTGCCAGCAGCTTAGATGGGGAAGATACGCAGTATTTT. The encoded protein is CASSLDGEDTQYF.

The chain is built from TRBV7-2 and TRBJ1-5, with D unresolved. Germline loops: CDR1 SGHTA, CDR2 FQGNSA. CDR3 length equals 14 residues. Trimming pared 7 bases from V and 2 bases from J, leaving 12 bases between. CDR3 residues: CASTRYGGNQPQHF. For the CDR3, the DNA is TGTGCCAGCACCCGATATGGGGGCAATCAGCCCCAGCATTTT.

This chain uses TRBV5-1 with TRBJ1-1, with unresolved D. V was clipped by 0 bases and J by 10 bases, with 22 bases between them. CDR1 and CDR2 (germline): SGHRS, YFSETQ. CDR3 length equals 16 residues. The CDR3 sequence is CASSLGYGRDPPSAFF. In nucleotides, the CDR3 is TGCGCCAGCAGCTTGGGATATGGTCGAGATCCCCCCTCAGCTTTCTTT.

At least ten counts were recorded for this clonotype. The chain has TRBV28 and TRBJ1-5; 12 positions match TRBD1. With 2 bases clipped from V and 5 bases from J, the junction kept 7 bases outside the gene matches. The CDR3 consists of 17 residues. The germline V gene has CDR1 MDHEN and CDR2 SYDVKM. CDR3 region: CASSLLGQGAGHQPQHF. The CDR3 DNA sequence: TGTGCCAGCAGTTTACTGGGACAGGGGGCGGGTCATCAGCCCCAGCATTTT.

This clonotype occurred many times. The chain recombines TRBV7-8 with TRBJ2-4; D is perhaps TRBD1 (6 bases). The V gene lost 0 bases and the J gene lost 0 bases, with 12 bases spanning the gap. Germline CDR1 reads SGHVS; CDR2 reads FQNEAQ. CDR3 size: 17 residues. In nucleotides, the CDR3 is TGTGCCAGCAGCTTAGCGCGGACAGAAATAGCCAAAAACATTCAGTACTTC. Translation: CASSLARTEIAKNIQYF. The full variable domain, in which reference TRBV7-8 and TRBJ2-4 provide the parts outside the CDR3, is GAGVSQSPRYKVAKRGQDVALRCDPISGHVSLFWYQQALGQGPEFLTYFQNEAQLDKSGLPSDRFFAERPEGSVSTLKIQRTQQEDSAVYLCASSLARTEIAKNIQYFGAGTRLSVL.

The V gene is TRBV4-2, the J gene TRBJ1-2; D gene uncertain. Trimming cost V 0 bases and J 5 bases, with 13 bases left between them. The CDR3 contains 15 residues. The V gene's germline CDR1 is LGHNA and CDR2 YNFKEQ. This chain's CDR3 is CASSQDRVSQYGYTF. CDR3 DNA: TGTGCCAGCAGCCAAGATCGTGTGAGTCAGTATGGCTACACCTTC.

This clonotype was counted at least ten times. The J gene is TRBJ2-7, the V gene TRBV30; 10 bases are shared with TRBD2. V trimming: 6 bases; J trimming: 0 bases; junction bases outside the gene matches: 14. The germline V gene has CDR1 GTSNPN and CDR2 SVGIG (reference sequence). This CDR3 contains 17 residues. The CDR3 reads CACYGLADANDSYEQYF. CDR3 bases: TGTGCCTGCTATGGACTAGCGGACGCTAATGACTCCTACGAGCAGTACTTC.

Note on this clonotype: Lacking the conserved final phenylalanine or tryptophan, this CDR3 likely reflects a read error. The DNA is omitted, as the CDR3 cannot be located on it reliably, and the CDR3 follows TCRdb's listing. V and J are TRBV15 and TRBJ2-4; no check of the table's D call, TRBD1, against the DNA was made. The CDR3 has 16 amino acids, counting both end residues. Germline values: CDR1 LNHNV, CDR2 YYDKDF (reference sequence). CDR3 residues: CATSRASRQAEQYFGP.

This clonotype was seen ten or more times. The V call is TRBV3-1, the J call TRBJ1-6; a weak D match, TRBD1 (5 bases). V lost 4 bases to trimming and J lost 7 bases, with 11 bases between them. This CDR3 is built from 14 residues. Germline V gene data show CDR1 as LGHDT and CDR2 as YNNKEL (reference sequence). The CDR3 loop reads CASSRDLVNSPLHF. In DNA form, the CDR3 reads TGTGCCAGCAGCCGGGACCTCGTGAATTCACCCCTCCACTTT.

The chain uses TRBV5-1 and TRBJ2-2; possibly TRBD2 for D (6 bases). V was trimmed by 3 bases and J by 2 bases, leaving 20 bases between them. Germline-derived CDR1 and CDR2 are SGHRS and YFSETQ. This CDR3 has 18 amino acids. This CDR3 reads CASSYYMGGRRNTGELFF. The CDR3 nucleotides read TGCGCCAGCAGCTACTACATGGGAGGCCGGAGAAACACCGGGGAGCTGTTTTTT.

This clonotype was seen a few times. The chain carries TRBV4-1 and TRBJ2-2, with 8 bases that match TRBD2. The V gene's germline CDR1 is MGHRA and CDR2 YSYEKL. V was clipped by 0 bases and J by 4 bases; unmatched bases: 7. This CDR3 is 17 amino acids long. For the CDR3, the DNA is TGCGCCAGCAGCCAAGATTTAGGCGGGAGGTCCACCGGGGAGCTGTTTTTT. This codes for CASSQDLGGRSTGELFF.

This clonotype was observed a few times. The chain recombines TRBV2 with TRBJ2-3, with 10 bases identical to TRBD1. CDR1 is SNHLY, CDR2 FYNNEI, per germline. This CDR3 is 17 amino acids long. Losses at the gene ends were 5 bases for V and 6 bases for J; bases not matched to a gene: 14. The CDR3 spells CASSSQEGTGDLDTQYF. DNA of the CDR3: TGTGCCAGCAGTAGTCAGGAAGGGACAGGGGATTTGGATACGCAGTATTTT.

In the case of this clonotype: One base away lies a much larger clone, so this may be a sequencing read error. Given the absence of the conserved phenylalanine or tryptophan at the CDR3 end, a read error is likely. The rearrangement joins TRBV20-1 to TRBJ1-1; 7 bases map to TRBD1. This CDR3 spans 14 amino acids. The V gene end was trimmed by 6 bases and the J gene end by 0 bases; junction bases not matched to a gene: 7. Germline assignment: CDR1 DFQATT and CDR2 SNEGSKA (reference sequence). CDR3 sequence reads: CSAHGTALNTEAFL. The CDR3 DNA sequence: TGCAGTGCGCACGGGACAGCTTTGAACACTGAAGCTTTCCTT.

This chain joins TRBV12-3 or TRBV12-4 and TRBJ1-1; 8 nucleotides agree with TRBD1. The CDR3 covers 23 residues. V was clipped by 1 base and J by 0 bases; unmatched bases: 25. CDR3 coding DNA: TGTGCCAGCAGTTTAGGACAGGGGTTAGCGGGAGGGAACACCGGGGAGCTGAACACTGAAGCTTTCTTT. Protein sequence: CASSLGQGLAGGNTGELNTEAFF.

This clonotype was picked up many times. The chain is built from TRBV7-2 and TRBJ2-7; possible D gene TRBD1, 5 bases. The germline gives CDR1 SGHTA, CDR2 FQGNSA. This CDR3 is built from 14 residues. Trimming left V 5 bases short and J 3 bases short, with 14 bases between. The CDR3 sequence is CASSPTTVYYEQYF. Written as DNA, the CDR3 is TGTGCCAGCAGCCCCACGACAGTCTACTACGAGCAGTACTTC.

This clonotype was observed many times. The V call is TRBV20-1, the J call TRBJ1-4; no clear D gene. The germline V and J ends were trimmed by 1 base and 0 bases, with 6 bases remaining between them. Germline lookup yields CDR1 DFQATT and CDR2 SNEGSKA (reference sequence). The CDR3 is 14 amino acids. For the CDR3, the DNA is TGCAGTGCTAGAGTACAAGCAACTAATGAAAAACTGTTTTTT. This gives the protein CSARVQATNEKLFF.

The chain employs TRBV15 and TRBJ1-5; tentatively, D is TRBD1 (5 bases). Deletions cut 8 bases from V and 7 bases from J, with 15 bases between. The germline V gene has CDR1 LNHNV and CDR2 YYDKDF (reference sequence). The CDR3 spans 13 residues. CDR3: CATHGGGAQPQHF. In nucleotides, the CDR3 is TGTGCCACCCACGGCGGAGGGGCGCAGCCCCAGCATTTT.

The chain employs TRBV6-2 or TRBV6-3 and TRBJ1-1; maybe TRBD1 (6 bases). Germline CDR1 reads MNHEY; CDR2 reads SVGEGT. V lost 4 bases and J 0 bases, leaving 9 bases between the germline ends. The CDR3 runs 14 residues. This CDR3 is CASSLRTVNTEAFF. In DNA form, the CDR3 reads TGTGCCAGCAGTTTAAGGACAGTGAACACTGAAGCTTTCTTT.

This clonotype was seen a few times. V is TRBV5-1 and J is TRBJ1-3, with no clear D. Germline CDR1 SGHRS, CDR2 YFSETQ. The CDR3 runs to 16 residues. The germline V and J ends were trimmed by 4 bases and 0 bases, with 14 bases remaining between them. The CDR3 spells CASSPSRGDSGNTIYF. The DNA of the CDR3 is TGCGCCAGCAGCCCGTCGCGCGGGGACTCTGGAAACACCATATATTTT.

This clonotype was seen many times. The V gene is TRBV18, the J gene TRBJ2-5; D gene uncertain. V shed 3 bases and J shed 2 bases, with 7 bases lying between them. The CDR3 is 13 amino acids. Germline lookup yields CDR1 KGHSH and CDR2 LQKENI. CDR3 region: CASSPQEQETQYF. For the CDR3, the DNA is TGTGCCAGCTCACCCCAGGAACAAGAGACCCAGTACTTC.

The genes are TRBV28 and TRBJ2-2; 7 nucleotides agree with TRBD2. After removal of 10 bases from V and 7 bases from J, the junction contained 6 bases not matched to a gene. From germline, CDR1 is MDHEN and CDR2 SYDVKM. This CDR3 comprises 12 residues. In DNA form, the CDR3 reads TGTGCCACTAGACGGGGGGTCGGGGAGCTGTTTTTT. It encodes CATRRGVGELFF.

There are a few counts of this clonotype. V gene TRBV5-6 combines with J gene TRBJ2-4, with D perhaps matching TRBD1 (5 bases). The CDR3 consists of 16 residues. The germline V and J ends were trimmed by 5 bases and 0 bases, with 15 bases remaining between them. The V gene's germline CDR1 is SGHDT and CDR2 YYEEEE. CDR3 sequence reads: CASSSPGQLAKNIQYF. CDR3 coding DNA: TGTGCCAGCAGTTCACCAGGGCAGCTAGCCAAAAACATTCAGTACTTC. The complete variable domain, with remaining parts taken from reference TRBV5-6 and TRBJ2-4, reads DAGVTQSPTHLIKTRGQQVTLRCSPKSGHDTVSWYQQALGQGPQFIFQYYEEEERQRGNFPDRFSGHQFPNYSSELNVNALLLGDSALYLCASSSPGQLAKNIQYFGAGTRLSVL.

The chain is built from TRBV10-3 and TRBJ1-4; the match to TRBD1 covers 8 bases. Germline CDR1 and CDR2: ENHRY and SYGVKD. The CDR3 is 16 residues long. V trimming: 0 bases; J trimming: 8 bases; junction bases outside the gene matches: 8. The CDR3, as DNA: TGTGCCATCAGTGAGTCAGCGGACAGGGAAAGCGAAAAACTGTTTTTT. Protein sequence: CAISESADRESEKLFF.